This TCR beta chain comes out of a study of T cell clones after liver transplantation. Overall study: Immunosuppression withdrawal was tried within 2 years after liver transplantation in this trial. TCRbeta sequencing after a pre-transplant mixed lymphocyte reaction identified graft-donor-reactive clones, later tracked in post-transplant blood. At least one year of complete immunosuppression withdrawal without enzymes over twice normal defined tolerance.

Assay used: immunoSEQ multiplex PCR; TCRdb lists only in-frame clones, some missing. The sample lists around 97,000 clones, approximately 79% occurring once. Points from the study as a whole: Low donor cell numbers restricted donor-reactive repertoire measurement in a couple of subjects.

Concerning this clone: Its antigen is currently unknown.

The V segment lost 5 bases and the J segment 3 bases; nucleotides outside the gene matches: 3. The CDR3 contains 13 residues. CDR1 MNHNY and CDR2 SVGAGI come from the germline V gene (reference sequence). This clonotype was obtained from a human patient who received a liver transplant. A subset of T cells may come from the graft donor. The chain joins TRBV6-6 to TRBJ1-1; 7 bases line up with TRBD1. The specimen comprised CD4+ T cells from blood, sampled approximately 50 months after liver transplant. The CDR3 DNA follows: TGTGCCAGCAGTCTCGACAGGGACACTGAAGCTTTCTTT. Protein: CASSLDRDTEAFF.